Listed below are T cell receptor beta chains from one sample, sequenced in a study of cytomegalovirus exposure and HLA in healthy donors. The repertoire was sequenced with immunoSEQ multiplex PCR; TCRdb's copy has only in-frame clones and lacks some. The repertoire includes approximately 150,000 clones, roughly three quarters of them detected once, and 2.5% to 3% sits in the top ten. Material for sequencing was PBMCs. Every receptor here comes from a female donor in good health and CMV-seronegative. CDR3s include the opening cysteine and the closing phenylalanine or tryptophan. The D gene is left open where the match is weak. Size values are once, few and many counts, or a class for expanded clones, and some rows have none.

j_call clone_size d_call v_call cdr3_aa cdr3_nt
TRBJ1-1 NA NA TRBV28 CASSSSLSRNTEAFF TGTGCCAGCAGCTCCTCATTGAGCCGGAACACTGAAGCTTTCTTT
TRBJ1-1 NA TRBD1 TRBV28 CASRGTGGGTEAFF TGTGCCAGCAGGGGAACAGGGGGCGGCACTGAAGCCTTCTTT
TRBJ2-7 NA NA TRBV27 CASSFLRSSRLYF TGTGCCAGCAGTTTCCTCCGGTCGTCACGGTTGTACTTC
TRBJ2-1 once NA TRBV6-5 CASSFQTGSYNEQFF TGTGCCAGCAGTTTTCAAACCGGGAGCTACAATGAGCAGTTCTTC
TRBJ1-1 NA NA TRBV15 CAVGKANTEAFF TGTGCGGTCGGGAAGGCTAACACTGAAGCTTTCTTT
TRBJ2-7 NA NA TRBV5-6 CASSFTQGYEQYF TGTGCCAGCAGCTTTACACAGGGCTACGAGCAGTACTTC
TRBJ2-7 few NA TRBV4-2 CASSQAGAYEQYF TGTGCCAGCAGCCAAGCGGGGGCCTACGAGCAGTACTTC
TRBJ1-2 once TRBD1 TRBV5-1 CASSLDRGSGYTF TGCGCCAGCAGCTTGGACAGGGGGAGTGGCTACACCTTC
TRBJ2-7 NA TRBD1 TRBV19 CASSPLRDRGYEQYF TGTGCCAGTAGTCCGCTCCGGGACAGGGGCTACGAGCAGTACTTC
TRBJ2-2 NA TRBD2 TRBV28 CASSPSGGVHTGELFF TGTGCCAGCAGCCCCAGCGGGGGGGTGCACACCGGGGAGCTGTTTTTT
TRBJ2-3 NA NA TRBV4-2 CASSQETRGTDTQYF TGTGCCAGCAGCCAAGAGACTAGAGGCACAGATACGCAGTATTTT
TRBJ1-2 NA TRBD1 TRBV10-3 CAIRGPEWTGGYGYTF TGTGCCATCAGGGGACCAGAGTGGACAGGCGGGTATGGCTACACCTTC
TRBJ1-5 NA NA TRBV30 CAWSTGHNNQPQHF TGTGCCTGGAGTACGGGACACAACAATCAGCCCCAGCATTTT
TRBJ2-3 NA NA TRBV30 CAWSVLGQTGTQYF TGTGCCTGGAGTGTACTTGGCCAGACAGGTACGCAGTATTTT
TRBJ2-2 NA NA TRBV6-1 CASSVDLNTGELFF TGTGCCAGCAGTGTGGACTTGAACACCGGGGAGCTGTTTTTT
TRBJ2-7 NA NA TRBV6-6 CASSRLDYEQYF TGTGCCAGCAGCCGACTCGACTACGAGCAGTACTTC
TRBJ1-2 NA NA TRBV5-5 CASSGGGLTGIYGYTF TGTGCCAGCAGCGGGGGGGGACTCACAGGGATCTATGGCTACACCTTC
TRBJ1-1 NA NA TRBV18 CASSPQGGYTEAFF TGTGCCAGCTCACCACAGGGGGGGTACACTGAAGCTTTCTTT
TRBJ2-3 NA TRBD2 TRBV5-4 CASSTGTSGRASTDTQYF TGTGCCAGCAGCACGGGGACTAGCGGGAGGGCTAGCACAGATACGCAGTATTTT